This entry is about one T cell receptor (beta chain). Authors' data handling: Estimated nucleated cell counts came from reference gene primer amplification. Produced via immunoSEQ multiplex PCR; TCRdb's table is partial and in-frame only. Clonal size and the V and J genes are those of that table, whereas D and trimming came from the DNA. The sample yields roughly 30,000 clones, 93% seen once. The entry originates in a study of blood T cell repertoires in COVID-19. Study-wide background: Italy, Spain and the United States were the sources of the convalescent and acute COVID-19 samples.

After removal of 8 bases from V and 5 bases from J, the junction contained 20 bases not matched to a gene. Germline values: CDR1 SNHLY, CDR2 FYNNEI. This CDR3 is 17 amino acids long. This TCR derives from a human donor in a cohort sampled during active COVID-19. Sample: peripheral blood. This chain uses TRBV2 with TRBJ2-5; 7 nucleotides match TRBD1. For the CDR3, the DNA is TGTGCCAGCCCCTCGGTGCCCCGGACAGGACGAGAGGAGACCCAGTACTTC. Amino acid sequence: CASPSVPRTGREETQYF.